Listed here is a single TCR beta chain. This sample was included in a study of T cell changes during pregnancy in multiple sclerosis. Germline V CDR1 and CDR2: SGHDT, YYEEEE. The V end was cut by 0 bases, the J end by 2 bases, with 13 bases between. The CDR3 is made up of 16 amino acids. This table comes from immunoSEQ multiplex PCR, and its TCRdb copy is limited to in-frame clones, with some not included. The table includes 30,000 to 40,000 clones, over 80% detected once. The chain recombines TRBV5-6 with TRBJ2-3; tentatively, D is TRBD2 (6 bases). This TCR was recovered from a female donor with multiple sclerosis, enrolled in a pregnancy study. This sample comprised CD8+ T cells from peripheral blood mononuclear cells, obtained before pregnancy. As DNA, the CDR3 is TGTGCCAGCAGCTTGGGGGCTAGCGCCTACACAGATACGCAGTATTTT. This translates into CASSLGASAYTDTQYF.